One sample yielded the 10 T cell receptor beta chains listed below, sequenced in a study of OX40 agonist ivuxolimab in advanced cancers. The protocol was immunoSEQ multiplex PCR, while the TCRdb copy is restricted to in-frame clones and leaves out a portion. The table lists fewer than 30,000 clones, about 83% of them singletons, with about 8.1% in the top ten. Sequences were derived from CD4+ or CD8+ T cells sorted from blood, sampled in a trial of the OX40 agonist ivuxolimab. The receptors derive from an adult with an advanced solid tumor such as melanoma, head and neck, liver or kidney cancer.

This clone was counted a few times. CDR3 region: CASSDIRDRGTDTQYF. The CDR3 region has the DNA TGCGCCAGCAGCGATATCCGGGACAGGGGGACAGATACGCAGTATTTT. The chain couples TRBV5-1 to TRBJ2-3; the match to TRBD1 covers 11 bases. After removal of 4 bases from V and 3 bases from J, the junction contained 7 bases not matched to a gene. The CDR3 sequence is 16 residues long. The germline gives CDR1 SGHRS, CDR2 YFSETQ.

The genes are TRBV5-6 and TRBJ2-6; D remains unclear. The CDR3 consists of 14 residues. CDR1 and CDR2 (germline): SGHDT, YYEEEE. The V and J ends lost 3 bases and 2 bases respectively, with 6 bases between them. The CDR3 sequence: CASSWGTGANVLTF. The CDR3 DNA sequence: TGTGCCAGCAGCTGGGGAACTGGGGCCAACGTCCTGACTTTC.

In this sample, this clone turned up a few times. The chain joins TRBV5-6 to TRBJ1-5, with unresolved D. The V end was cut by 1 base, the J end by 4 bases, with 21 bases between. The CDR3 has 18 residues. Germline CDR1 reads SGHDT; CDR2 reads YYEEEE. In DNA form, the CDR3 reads TGTGCCAGCAGCTTGCTGGTGACGTACAGCTACCAAAATCAGCCCCAGCATTTT. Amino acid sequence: CASSLLVTYSYQNQPQHF. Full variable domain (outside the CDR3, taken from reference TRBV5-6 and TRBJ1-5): DAGVTQSPTHLIKTRGQQVTLRCSPKSGHDTVSWYQQALGQGPQFIFQYYEEEERQRGNFPDRFSGHQFPNYSSELNVNALLLGDSALYLCASSLLVTYSYQNQPQHFGDGTRLSIL.

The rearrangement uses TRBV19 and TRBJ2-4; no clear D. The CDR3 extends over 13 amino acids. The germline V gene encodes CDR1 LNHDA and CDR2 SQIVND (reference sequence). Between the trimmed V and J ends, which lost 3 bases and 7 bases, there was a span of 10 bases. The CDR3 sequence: CASSMSGLNIQYF. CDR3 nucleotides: TGTGCCAGTAGTATGTCTGGGTTGAACATTCAGTACTTC.

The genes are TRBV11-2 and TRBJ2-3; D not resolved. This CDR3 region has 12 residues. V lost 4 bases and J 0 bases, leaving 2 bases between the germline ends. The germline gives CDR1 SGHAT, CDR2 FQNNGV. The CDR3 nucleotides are TGTGCCAGCAGCTCTAGCACAGATACGCAGTATTTT. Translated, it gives CASSSSTDTQYF.

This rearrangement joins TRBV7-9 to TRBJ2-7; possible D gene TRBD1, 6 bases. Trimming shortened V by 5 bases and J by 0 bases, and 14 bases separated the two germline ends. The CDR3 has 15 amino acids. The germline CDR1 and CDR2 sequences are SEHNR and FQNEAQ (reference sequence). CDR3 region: CASSAGTLTSYEQYF. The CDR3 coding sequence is TGTGCCAGCAGCGCCGGGACATTGACCTCCTACGAGCAGTACTTC.

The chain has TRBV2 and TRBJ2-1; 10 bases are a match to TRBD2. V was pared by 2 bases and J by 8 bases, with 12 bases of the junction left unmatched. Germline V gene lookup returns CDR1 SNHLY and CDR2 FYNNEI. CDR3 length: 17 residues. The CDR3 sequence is CASSEKWASGGIDEQFF. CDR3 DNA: TGTGCCAGCAGTGAAAAATGGGCTAGCGGGGGAATAGATGAGCAGTTCTTC.

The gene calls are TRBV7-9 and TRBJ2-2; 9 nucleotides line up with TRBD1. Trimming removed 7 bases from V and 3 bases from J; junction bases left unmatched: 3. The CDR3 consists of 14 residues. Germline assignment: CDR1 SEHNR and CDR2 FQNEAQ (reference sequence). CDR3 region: CASTWTGDTGELFF. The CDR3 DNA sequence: TGTGCCAGCACCTGGACAGGGGACACCGGGGAGCTGTTTTTT.

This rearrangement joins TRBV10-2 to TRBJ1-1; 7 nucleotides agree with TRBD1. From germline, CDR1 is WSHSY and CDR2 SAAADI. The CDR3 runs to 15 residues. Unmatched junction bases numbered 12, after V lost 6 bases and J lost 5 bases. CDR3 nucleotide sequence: TGCGCCAGCAGCGCCGGGACAGCCATCCTTACTGAAGCTTTCTTT. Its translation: CASSAGTAILTEAFF.

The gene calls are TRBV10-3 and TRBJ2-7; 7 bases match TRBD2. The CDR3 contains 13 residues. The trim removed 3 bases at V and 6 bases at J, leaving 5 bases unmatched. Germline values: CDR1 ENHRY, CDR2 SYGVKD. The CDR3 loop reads CAISDGGIGEQYF. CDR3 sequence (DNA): TGTGCCATCAGTGACGGGGGGATAGGCGAGCAGTACTTC.